The rows below give T cell receptor beta chains drawn from one sample of a study of OX40 agonist ivuxolimab in advanced cancers. Libraries were prepared by immunoSEQ multiplex PCR; TCRdb keeps only in-frame clonotypes and omits some of them. This table has more than 45,000 clones, 81% appearing once. This specimen was CD4+ or CD8+ T cells sorted from blood, taken in a trial of the OX40 agonist ivuxolimab. The source is an adult with an advanced solid tumor such as melanoma, head and neck, liver or kidney cancer. The CDR3 runs from the conserved cysteine through the conserved F or W. The D gene is left open where the match is weak. Expanded clones get a size class; other rows say once, few or many, or leave the size out.

clone_size cdr3_length j_call v_call d_call cdr3_nt cdr3_aa
NA 14 TRBJ2-3 TRBV10-3 NA TGTGCCAGCGCGGGACGCTCTAGCACAGATACGCAGTATTTT CASAGRSSTDTQYF
once 15 TRBJ2-3 TRBV5-6 TRBD2 TGTGCCAGCAGCTTGGGCGGGGGAACCACAGATACGCAGTATTTT CASSLGGGTTDTQYF
NA 13 TRBJ2-7 TRBV14 NA TGTGCCAGCAGCAAACAGAGCTCCTACGAGCAGTACTTC CASSKQSSYEQYF
NA 13 TRBJ2-3 TRBV11-2 NA TGTGCCAGCAGCCCGGGGAATACAGATACGCAGTATTTT CASSPGNTDTQYF
NA 14 TRBJ2-5 TRBV2 TRBD1 TGTGCCAGCAGCCTGGACAGGAACCAAGAGACCCAGTACTTC CASSLDRNQETQYF
NA 15 TRBJ2-1 TRBV18 NA TGTGCCAGCTCACGGGGGGAATCCTCCTACAATGAGCAGTTCTTC CASSRGESSYNEQFF
NA 13 TRBJ1-1 TRBV7-2 NA TGTGCCAGCAGCTTAGGGATTAACACTGAAGCTTTCTTT CASSLGINTEAFF
NA 18 TRBJ1-5 TRBV7-3 TRBD1 TGTGCCAGCAGCTTACTAACGGTGGGACAGGGGGCCAATCAGCCCCAGCATTTT CASSLLTVGQGANQPQHF
NA 15 TRBJ2-7 TRBV4-1 NA TGCGCCAGCAGCCAAACTTGGGGTTTCGAGTACGAGCAGTACTTC CASSQTWGFEYEQYF
NA 15 TRBJ2-5 TRBV6-5 NA TGTGCCAGCAGTTACTCGGGGGGGCGAGGGGAGACCCAGTACTTC CASSYSGGRGETQYF
few 15 TRBJ1-6 TRBV10-1 TRBD1 TGCGCCAGCAGTGAAGGGACAGGGGGTTATTCACCCCTCCACTTT CASSEGTGGYSPLHF
NA 14 TRBJ2-5 TRBV6-5 NA TGTGCCAGCAGTTACTTAACCCGCCAGGAGACCCAGTACTTC CASSYLTRQETQYF
NA 16 TRBJ2-7 TRBV15 NA TGTGCCACCAGCAGAGATGCCGGACACCGCTCCTACGAGCAGTACTTC CATSRDAGHRSYEQYF
NA 14 TRBJ1-1 TRBV5-4 NA TGTGCCAGCAGCCTCGATACAGGGAACACTGAAGCTTTCTTT CASSLDTGNTEAFF
once 11 TRBJ2-5 TRBV27 NA TGTGCCAGCAGTTTAGGAGAGACCCAGTACTTC CASSLGETQYF